This T cell receptor beta chain was retrieved from a study of shared clonotypes between healthy human individuals. Study results and caveats: Sequencing depth was expected to influence donor clonotype sharing. Few donors restricted represented genetic and exposure-history diversity. Shared across a few donors were about 4.8% of the naive CD4 clonotypes.

Germline V gene sequence: CDR1 SGHKS, CDR2 YYEKEE (reference sequence). The CDR3 consists of 14 residues. V was clipped by 2 bases and J by 0 bases, with 8 bases between them. The deep-level immunoSEQ assay was used. Method: immunoSEQ multiplex PCR; TCRdb's copy keeps in-frame clones and lacks some. The table records 2 million to 3 million clones, approximately 93% of them present only once. Comment on this clone: Its antigen is not identified. Other nucleotide sequences in the sample specify the same CDR3.

The sequenced sample was naive CD4+ T cells from PBMCs. This sample's subset: CD45RA+ positively selected. This receptor was taken from a man aged 18 to 35 in good health. Some clones in this sample may be carry-over from other donors' samples. V usage is TRBV5-5 and J usage is TRBJ1-1; D unclear. The CDR3 bases are TGTGCCAGCAGCTTCTCGGCCATGAACACTGAAGCTTTCTTT. It encodes CASSFSAMNTEAFF.